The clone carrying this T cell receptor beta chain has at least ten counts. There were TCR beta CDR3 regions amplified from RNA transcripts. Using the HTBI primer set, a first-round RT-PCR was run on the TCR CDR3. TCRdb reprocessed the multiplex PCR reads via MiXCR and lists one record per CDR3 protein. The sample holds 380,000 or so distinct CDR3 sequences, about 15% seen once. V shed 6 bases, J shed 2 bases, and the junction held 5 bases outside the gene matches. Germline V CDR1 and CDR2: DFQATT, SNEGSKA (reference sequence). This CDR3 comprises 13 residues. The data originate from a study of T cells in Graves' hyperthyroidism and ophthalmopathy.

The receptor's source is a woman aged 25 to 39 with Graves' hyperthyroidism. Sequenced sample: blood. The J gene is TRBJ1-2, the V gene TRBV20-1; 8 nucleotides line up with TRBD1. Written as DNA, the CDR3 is TGCAGTGCACCGACAGGGGCGAACTATGGCTACACCTTC. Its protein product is CSAPTGANYGYTF.